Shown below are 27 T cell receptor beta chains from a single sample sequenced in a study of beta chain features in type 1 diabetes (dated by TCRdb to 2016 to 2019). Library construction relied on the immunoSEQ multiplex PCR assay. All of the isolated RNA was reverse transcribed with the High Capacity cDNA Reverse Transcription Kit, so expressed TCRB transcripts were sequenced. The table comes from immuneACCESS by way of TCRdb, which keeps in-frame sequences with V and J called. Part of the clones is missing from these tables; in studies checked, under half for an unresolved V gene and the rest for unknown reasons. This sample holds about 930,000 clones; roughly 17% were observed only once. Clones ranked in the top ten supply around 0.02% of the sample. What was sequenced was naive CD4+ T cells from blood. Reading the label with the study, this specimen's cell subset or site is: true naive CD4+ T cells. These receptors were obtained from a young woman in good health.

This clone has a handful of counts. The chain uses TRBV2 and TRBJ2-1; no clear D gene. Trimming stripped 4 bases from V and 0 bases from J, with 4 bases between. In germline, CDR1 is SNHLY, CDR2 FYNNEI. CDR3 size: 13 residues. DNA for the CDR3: TGTGCCAGCAGTGCCTCCTCCTACAATGAGCAGTTCTTC. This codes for CASSASSYNEQFF.

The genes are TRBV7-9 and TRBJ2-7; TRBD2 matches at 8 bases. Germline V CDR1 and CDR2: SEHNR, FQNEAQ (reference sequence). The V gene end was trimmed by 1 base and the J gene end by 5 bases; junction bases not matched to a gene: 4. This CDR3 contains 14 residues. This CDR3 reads CASSLGLARNEQYF. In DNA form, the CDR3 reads TGTGCCAGCAGCTTAGGACTAGCGAGAAACGAGCAGTACTTC.

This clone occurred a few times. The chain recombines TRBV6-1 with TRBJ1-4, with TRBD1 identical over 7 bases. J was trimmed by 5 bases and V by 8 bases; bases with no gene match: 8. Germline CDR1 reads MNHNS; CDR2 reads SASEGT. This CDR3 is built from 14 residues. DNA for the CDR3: TGTGCCAGCGGAAAGGGACAGAGAAATGAAAAACTGTTTTTT. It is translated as CASGKGQRNEKLFF.

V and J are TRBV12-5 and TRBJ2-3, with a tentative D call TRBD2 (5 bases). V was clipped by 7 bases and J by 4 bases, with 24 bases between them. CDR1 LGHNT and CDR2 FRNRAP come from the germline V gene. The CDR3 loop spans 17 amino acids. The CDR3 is CASALRVLSSRADTQYF. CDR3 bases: TGTGCTAGTGCCTTGCGGGTTTTATCTAGTCGGGCAGATACGCAGTATTTT.

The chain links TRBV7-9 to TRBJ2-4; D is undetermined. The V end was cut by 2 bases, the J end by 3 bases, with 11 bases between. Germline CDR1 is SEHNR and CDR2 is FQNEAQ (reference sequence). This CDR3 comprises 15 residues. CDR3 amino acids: CASSLTGSGKNIQYF. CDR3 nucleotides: TGTGCCAGCAGCTTAACGGGCTCGGGCAAAAACATTCAGTACTTC.

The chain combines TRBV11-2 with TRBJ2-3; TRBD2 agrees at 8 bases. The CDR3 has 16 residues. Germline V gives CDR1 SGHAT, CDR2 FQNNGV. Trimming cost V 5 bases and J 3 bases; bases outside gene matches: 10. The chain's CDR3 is CASSPSGTRVTDTQYF. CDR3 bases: TGTGCCAGCAGCCCTTCCGGGACTAGGGTTACAGATACGCAGTATTTT.

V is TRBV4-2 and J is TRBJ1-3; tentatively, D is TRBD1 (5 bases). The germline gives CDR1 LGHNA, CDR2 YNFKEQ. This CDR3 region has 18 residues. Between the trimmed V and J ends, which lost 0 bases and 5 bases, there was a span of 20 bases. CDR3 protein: CASSQDHQGAVGRNTIYF. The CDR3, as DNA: TGTGCCAGCAGCCAAGATCATCAGGGTGCGGTTGGGCGAAACACCATATATTTT.

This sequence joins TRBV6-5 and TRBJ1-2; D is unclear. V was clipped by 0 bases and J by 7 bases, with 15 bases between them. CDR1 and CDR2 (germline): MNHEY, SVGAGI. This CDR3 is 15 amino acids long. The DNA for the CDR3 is TGTGCCAGCAGTTACTCGAGTCCCTTCGGGGTTGGCTACACCTTC. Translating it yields CASSYSSPFGVGYTF.

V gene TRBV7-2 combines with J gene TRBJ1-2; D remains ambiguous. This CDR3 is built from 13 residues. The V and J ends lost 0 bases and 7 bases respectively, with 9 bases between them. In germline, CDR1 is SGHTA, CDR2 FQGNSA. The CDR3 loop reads CASSLAFPTGYTF. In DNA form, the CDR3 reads TGTGCCAGCAGCTTAGCTTTCCCTACTGGCTACACCTTC.

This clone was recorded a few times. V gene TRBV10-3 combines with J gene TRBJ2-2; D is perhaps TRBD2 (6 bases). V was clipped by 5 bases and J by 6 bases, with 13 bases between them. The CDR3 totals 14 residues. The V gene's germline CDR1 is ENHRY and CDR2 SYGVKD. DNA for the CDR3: TGTGCCATCAGTACGGGGGAACTCCCCGGGGAGCTGTTTTTT. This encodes CAISTGELPGELFF.

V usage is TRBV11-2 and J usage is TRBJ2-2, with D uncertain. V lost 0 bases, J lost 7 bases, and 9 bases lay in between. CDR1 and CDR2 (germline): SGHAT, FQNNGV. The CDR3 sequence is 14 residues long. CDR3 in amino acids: CASSLDLPIGELFF. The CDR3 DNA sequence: TGTGCCAGCAGCTTAGATCTCCCAATCGGGGAGCTGTTTTTT.

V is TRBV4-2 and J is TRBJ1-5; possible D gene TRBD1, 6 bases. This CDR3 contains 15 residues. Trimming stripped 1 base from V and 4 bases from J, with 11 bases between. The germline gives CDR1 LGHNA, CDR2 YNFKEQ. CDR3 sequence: CASSQGQAGNQPQHF. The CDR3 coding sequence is TGTGCCAGCAGCCAAGGACAGGCGGGTAATCAGCCCCAGCATTTT.

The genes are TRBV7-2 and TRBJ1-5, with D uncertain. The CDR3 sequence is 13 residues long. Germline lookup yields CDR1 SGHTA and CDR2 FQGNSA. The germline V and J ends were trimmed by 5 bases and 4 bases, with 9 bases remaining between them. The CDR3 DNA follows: TGTGCCAGCAGCCAAACGCAGAATCAGCCCCAGCATTTT. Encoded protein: CASSQTQNQPQHF.

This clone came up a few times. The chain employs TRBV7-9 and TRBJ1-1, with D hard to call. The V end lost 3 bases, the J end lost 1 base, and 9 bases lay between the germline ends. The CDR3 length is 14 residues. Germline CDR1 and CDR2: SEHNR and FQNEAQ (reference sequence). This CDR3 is CASSFRSQNTEAFF. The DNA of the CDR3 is TGTGCCAGCAGCTTTCGCTCCCAGAACACTGAAGCTTTCTTT. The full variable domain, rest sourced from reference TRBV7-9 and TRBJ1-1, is DTGVSQNPRHKITKRGQNVTFRCDPISEHNRLYWYRQTLGQGPEFLTYFQNEAQLEKSRLLSDRFSAERPKGSFSTLEIQRTEQGDSAMYLCASSFRSQNTEAFFGQGTRLTVV.

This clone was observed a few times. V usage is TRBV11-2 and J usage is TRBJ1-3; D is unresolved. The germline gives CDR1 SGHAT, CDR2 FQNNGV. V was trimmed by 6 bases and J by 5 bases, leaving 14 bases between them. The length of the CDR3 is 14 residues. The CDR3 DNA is TGTGCCAGCAGGAGTTCTGGCTCCCGAAACACCATATATTTT. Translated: CASRSSGSRNTIYF.

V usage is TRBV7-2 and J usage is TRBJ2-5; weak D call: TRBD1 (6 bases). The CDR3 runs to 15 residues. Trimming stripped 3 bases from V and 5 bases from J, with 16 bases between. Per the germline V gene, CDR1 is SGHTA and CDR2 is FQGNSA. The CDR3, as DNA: TGTGCCAGCAGCTTGCTGGGACAAACAGGGGAGACCCAGTACTTC. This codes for CASSLLGQTGETQYF.

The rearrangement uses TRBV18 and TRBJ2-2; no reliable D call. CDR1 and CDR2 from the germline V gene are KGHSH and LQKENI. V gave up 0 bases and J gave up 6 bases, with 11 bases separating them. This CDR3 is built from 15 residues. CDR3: CASSPPSGRAGELFF. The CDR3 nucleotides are TGTGCCAGCTCACCACCGTCAGGAAGGGCCGGGGAGCTGTTTTTT.

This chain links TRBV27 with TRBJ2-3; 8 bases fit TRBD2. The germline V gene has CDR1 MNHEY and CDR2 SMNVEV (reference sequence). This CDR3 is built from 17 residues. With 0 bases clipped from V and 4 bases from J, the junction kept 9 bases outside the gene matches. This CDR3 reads CASSLSRAGGGSDTQYF. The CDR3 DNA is TGTGCCAGCAGTTTATCCCGGGCGGGAGGAGGGTCAGATACGCAGTATTTT.

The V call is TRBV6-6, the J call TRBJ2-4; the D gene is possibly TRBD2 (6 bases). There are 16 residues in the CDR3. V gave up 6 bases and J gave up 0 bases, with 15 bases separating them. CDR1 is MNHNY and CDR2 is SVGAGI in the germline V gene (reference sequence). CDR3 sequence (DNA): TGTGCCAGCAGCCCGGAGGGATTCCTAGCCAAAAACATTCAGTACTTC. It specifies CASSPEGFLAKNIQYF.

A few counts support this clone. The CDR3 region has the DNA TGTGCCAGCAGTCCACAGGGGGCACGAAAGGCCGGGGAGCTGTTTTTT. As protein: CASSPQGARKAGELFF. V is TRBV27 and J is TRBJ2-2; TRBD1 matches at 9 bases. The CDR3 has 16 residues. Trimming cost V 5 bases and J 6 bases; bases outside gene matches: 10. The germline CDR1 and CDR2 sequences are MNHEY and SMNVEV (reference sequence).

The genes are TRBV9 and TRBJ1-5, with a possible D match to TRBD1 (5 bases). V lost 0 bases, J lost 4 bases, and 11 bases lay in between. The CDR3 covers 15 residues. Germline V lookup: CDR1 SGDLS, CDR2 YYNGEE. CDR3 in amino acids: CASSVGHSGNQPQHF. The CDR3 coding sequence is TGTGCCAGCAGCGTAGGTCACTCAGGGAATCAGCCCCAGCATTTT.

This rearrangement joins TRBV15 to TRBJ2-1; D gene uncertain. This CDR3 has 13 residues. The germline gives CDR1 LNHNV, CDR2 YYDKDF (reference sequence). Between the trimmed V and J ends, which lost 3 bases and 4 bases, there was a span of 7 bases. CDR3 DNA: TGTGCCACCAGCAGTGCGCAGTACAATGAGCAGTTCTTC. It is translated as CATSSAQYNEQFF.

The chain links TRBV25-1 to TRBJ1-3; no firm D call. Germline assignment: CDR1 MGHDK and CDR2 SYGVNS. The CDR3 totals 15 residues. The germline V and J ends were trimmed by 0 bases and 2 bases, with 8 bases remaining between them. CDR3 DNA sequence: TGTGCCAGCAGTGAATACCCTGACCCTGGAAACACCATATATTTT. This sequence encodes CASSEYPDPGNTIYF.

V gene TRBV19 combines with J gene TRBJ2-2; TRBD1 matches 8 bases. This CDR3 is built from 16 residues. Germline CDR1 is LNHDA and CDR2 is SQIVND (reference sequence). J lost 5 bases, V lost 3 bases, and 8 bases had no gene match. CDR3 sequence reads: CASSMRDRGWTGELFF. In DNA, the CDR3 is TGTGCCAGTAGTATGAGAGACAGGGGATGGACCGGGGAGCTGTTTTTT.

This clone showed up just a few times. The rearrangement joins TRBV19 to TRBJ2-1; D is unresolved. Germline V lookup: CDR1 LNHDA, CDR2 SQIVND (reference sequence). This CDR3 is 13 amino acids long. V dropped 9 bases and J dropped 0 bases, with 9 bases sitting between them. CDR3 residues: CASRVSSYNEQFF. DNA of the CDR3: TGTGCCAGCCGGGTGAGCTCCTACAATGAGCAGTTCTTC. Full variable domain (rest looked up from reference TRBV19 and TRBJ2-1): DGGITQSPKYLFRKEGQNVTLSCEQNLNHDAMYWYRQDPGQGLRLIYYSQIVNDFQKGDIAEGYSVSREKKESFPLTVTSAQKNPTAFYLCASRVSSYNEQFFGPGTRLTVL.

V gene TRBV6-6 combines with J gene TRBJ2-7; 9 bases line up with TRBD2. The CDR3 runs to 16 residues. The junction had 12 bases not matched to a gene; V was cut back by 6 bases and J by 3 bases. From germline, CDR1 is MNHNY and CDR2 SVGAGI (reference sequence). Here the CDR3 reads CASRAREGAGGYEQYF. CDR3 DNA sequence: TGTGCCAGCAGAGCCCGGGAGGGAGCGGGAGGCTACGAGCAGTACTTC.

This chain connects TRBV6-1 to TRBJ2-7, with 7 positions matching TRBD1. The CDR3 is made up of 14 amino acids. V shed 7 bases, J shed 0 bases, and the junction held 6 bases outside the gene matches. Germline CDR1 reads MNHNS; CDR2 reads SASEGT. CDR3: CASIRDRPSYEQYF. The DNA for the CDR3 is TGTGCCAGCATACGGGACAGACCCTCCTACGAGCAGTACTTC.